Here is one TCR beta chain with its context. The data belong to a study of technical replicates of blood from several donors. The CDR3 contains 14 residues. V lost 6 bases to trimming and J lost 7 bases, with 16 bases between them. Germline assignment: CDR1 MGHDK and CDR2 SYGVNS. Profiled with immunoSEQ multiplex PCR; TCRdb holds only in-frame clones, not every one. The sample records about 73,000 clones, roughly 90% being singletons. Sequenced material: PBMCs. The chain employs TRBV25-1 and TRBJ1-5; possibly TRBD1 for D (6 bases). This TCR was recovered from a human donor in good health. Some clones in this sample may be carry-over from other donors' samples. The CDR3 nucleotides read TGTGCCAGCAGGAGGGCAGGGGATGGCCAGCCCCAGCATTTT. Encoded protein: CASRRAGDGQPQHF.